This TCR beta chain was retrieved from a study of PD-1 blockade in mismatch repair-deficient tumors. The CDR3 contains 13 residues. V lost 6 bases to trimming and J lost 1 base, with 9 bases between them. Germline V gene sequence: CDR1 SNHLY, CDR2 FYNNEI. TCRdb's table, derived via immunoSEQ multiplex PCR, lists solely in-frame clones and lacks some. The table lists 70,000 to 95,000 clones, about four fifths of them singletons. The receptor's source is an adult with mismatch repair-deficient cancer. The specimen comprised peripheral blood, sampled 44 weeks after starting pembrolizumab. The genes are TRBV2 and TRBJ1-2; TRBD1 might be the D (5 bases). The CDR3 DNA follows: TGTGCCAGCAGGGAGGGGATTAACTATGGCTACACCTTC. Its protein product is CASREGINYGYTF.